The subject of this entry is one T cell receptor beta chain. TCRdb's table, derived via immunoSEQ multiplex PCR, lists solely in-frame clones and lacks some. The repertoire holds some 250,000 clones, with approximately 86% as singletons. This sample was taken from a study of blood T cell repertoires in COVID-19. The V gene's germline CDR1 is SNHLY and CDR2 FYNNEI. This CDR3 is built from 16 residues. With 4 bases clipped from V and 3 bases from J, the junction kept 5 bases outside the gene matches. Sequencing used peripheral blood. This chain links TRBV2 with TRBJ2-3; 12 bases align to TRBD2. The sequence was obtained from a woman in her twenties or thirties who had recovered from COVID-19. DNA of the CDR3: TGTGCCAGCAGTGCGGGACTAGCGGGTTCGACAGATACGCAGTATTTT. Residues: CASSAGLAGSTDTQYF.